The 23 T cell receptor beta chains below all came from one sample that was sequenced in a study of T cell responses to AZD1222 COVID-19 vaccine. Method: immunoSEQ multiplex PCR; TCRdb's copy keeps in-frame clones and lacks some. The table lists 100,000 to 150,000 clones, about nine tenths of them singletons. This material consisted of peripheral blood, taken on day 0 of AZD1222 vaccination. These receptors all stem from an adult in good health.

The V call is TRBV4-3, the J call TRBJ2-1, with 15 bases lining up with TRBD2. The CDR3 contains 18 residues. Germline assignment: CDR1 LGHNA and CDR2 YSLEER. Germline trimming cut 1 base from V and 4 bases from J; bases unmatched to any gene: 5. The CDR3 sequence: CASSQGTSGGAGYNEQFF. CDR3 bases: TGCGCCAGCAGCCAAGGGACTAGCGGGGGGGCGGGTTACAATGAGCAGTTCTTC.

V is TRBV20-1 and J is TRBJ2-7, with D possibly TRBD1 on 6 matching bases. Trimming took off 3 bases at V and 5 bases at J, with 11 bases between the two ends. From germline, CDR1 is DFQATT and CDR2 SNEGSKA (reference sequence). This CDR3 is built from 12 residues. In DNA form, the CDR3 reads TGCAGTGCTAGTGTAAAGGGGGACGAGCAGTACTTC. It is translated as CSASVKGDEQYF.

The CDR3 DNA is TGTGCCAGCAGCGTAGGTCCGCCGGGGGAAAAACTGTTTTTT. Its protein product is CASSVGPPGEKLFF. The chain employs TRBV9 and TRBJ1-4; D not certain. V dropped 0 bases and J dropped 8 bases, with 11 bases sitting between them. CDR3 length equals 14 residues. Germline V CDR1 and CDR2: SGDLS, YYNGEE.

This sequence joins TRBV4-2 and TRBJ2-1, with 9 bases aligning to TRBD2. CDR3 length equals 15 residues. CDR1 and CDR2 from the germline V gene are LGHNA and YNFKEQ. The junction had 3 bases not matched to a gene; V was cut back by 3 bases and J by 3 bases. DNA of the CDR3: TGTGCCAGCAGCCAGGGCGGGGGGGACTACAATGAGCAGTTCTTC. Amino acid sequence: CASSQGGGDYNEQFF.

For the CDR3, the DNA is TGTGCCAGCTCGGGGAGGGTAGTATATGGCTACACCTTC. The encoded protein is CASSGRVVYGYTF. The rearrangement joins TRBV9 to TRBJ1-2; D is unresolved. The V gene lost 7 bases and the J gene lost 5 bases, with 15 bases spanning the gap. The CDR3 totals 13 residues. Looked up from germline, CDR1 is SGDLS and CDR2 is YYNGEE.

The chain is built from TRBV6-7 and TRBJ2-7, with 13 positions matching TRBD2. TRBV6-7 qualifies as an ORF whose function is uncertain. The ends lost 1 base at V and 3 bases at J; junction bases unmatched: 3. The length of the CDR3 is 16 residues. CDR3 sequence reads: CASSYFGLAGDYEQYF. CDR3 nucleotides: TGTGCCAGCAGTTACTTTGGACTAGCGGGGGACTACGAGCAGTACTTC.

This chain connects TRBV7-2 to TRBJ2-1; D may correspond to TRBD1 or TRBD2 (6 bases each). Germline-derived CDR1 and CDR2 are SGHTA and FQGNSA. V was cut by 5 bases and J by 6 bases, with 17 bases left in between. This CDR3 is 15 amino acids long. The CDR3 DNA follows: TGTGCCAGCAGCCTAAAGGGGGGTCCCGGCAATGAGCAGTTCTTC. This translates into CASSLKGGPGNEQFF.

The V gene is TRBV2, the J gene TRBJ2-7; D unclear. This CDR3 comprises 12 residues. Germline V gene sequence: CDR1 SNHLY, CDR2 FYNNEI. V lost 6 bases and J 3 bases, leaving 9 bases between the germline ends. The CDR3: CASRKESYEQYF. CDR3 in DNA: TGTGCCAGCAGAAAGGAGAGCTACGAGCAGTACTTC. The whole variable domain, remainder taken from reference TRBV2 and TRBJ2-7, is EPEVTQTPSHQVTQMGQEVILRCVPISNHLYFYWYRQILGQKVEFLVSFYNNEISEKSEIFDDQFSVERPDGSNFTLKIRSTKLEDSAMYFCASRKESYEQYFGPGTRLTVT.

The chain links TRBV10-3 to TRBJ1-5; no firm D call. The V end was cut by 0 bases, the J end by 6 bases, with 9 bases between. The CDR3 extends over 14 amino acids. Germline V gene lookup returns CDR1 ENHRY and CDR2 SYGVKD. CDR3 nucleotide sequence: TGTGCCATCAGTGAGTCGAGGATCGGTCAGCCCCAGCATTTT. It is translated as CAISESRIGQPQHF.

CDR3 DNA sequence: TGTGCCAGCAGCTTATTTTCCGCTGAAGAGACCCAGTACTTC. It codes for CASSLFSAEETQYF. The V and J genes are TRBV7-9 and TRBJ2-5, with D uncertain. V was cut by 2 bases and J by 3 bases, with 10 bases left in between. There are 14 residues in the CDR3. In germline, CDR1 is SEHNR, CDR2 FQNEAQ (reference sequence).

The rearrangement joins TRBV27 to TRBJ2-3; TRBD2 agrees at 9 bases. This CDR3 spans 13 amino acids. The germline V gene encodes CDR1 MNHEY and CDR2 SMNVEV (reference sequence). V was pared by 7 bases and J by 4 bases, with 3 bases of the junction left unmatched. Here the CDR3 reads CASKRGASDTQYF. The DNA of the CDR3 is TGTGCCAGCAAGCGGGGGGCCTCAGATACGCAGTATTTT.

The genes are TRBV12-3 or TRBV12-4 and TRBJ1-6; possible D gene TRBD1, 5 bases. V was shortened by 6 bases and J by 9 bases, with 12 bases between the two germline ends. The CDR3 contains 13 residues. This CDR3 reads CASSPGAGSPLHF. The CDR3 DNA reads TGTGCCAGCAGCCCTGGGGCCGGTTCACCCCTCCACTTT.

V is TRBV6-5 and J is TRBJ2-2, with D possibly TRBD1 on 5 matching bases. The V gene lost 0 bases and the J gene lost 6 bases, with 8 bases spanning the gap. Looked up from germline, CDR1 is MNHEY and CDR2 is SVGAGI. CDR3 length: 14 residues. The CDR3 is CASSYSRQSGELFF. Here the CDR3 DNA reads TGTGCCAGCAGTTACTCGCGACAGTCCGGGGAGCTGTTTTTT.

V and J are TRBV5-8 and TRBJ2-7; no clear D. Trimming stripped 4 bases from V and 3 bases from J, with 5 bases between. The CDR3 totals 11 residues. The germline CDR1 and CDR2 sequences are SGHTS and YDEGEE. The CDR3 loop is CASSAHYEQYF. CDR3 nucleotides: TGTGCCAGCAGCGCCCACTACGAGCAGTACTTC.

This clone was counted a few times. This chain uses TRBV3-1 (or the pseudogene TRBV3-2) with TRBJ1-2; no clear D. CDR3 length equals 13 residues. The ends were cut back, 2 bases at V and 4 bases at J, with 8 bases in the middle. The germline V gene encodes CDR1 LGHDT and CDR2 YNNKEL (reference sequence). The CDR3, as DNA: TGTGCCAGCAGCCAAAGGGAGATCTATGGCTACACCTTC. This translates into CASSQREIYGYTF.

The rearrangement uses TRBV18 and TRBJ2-2, with a tentative D call TRBD1 (6 bases). V lost 3 bases to trimming and J lost 1 base, with 9 bases between them. CDR3 size: 15 residues. CDR1 KGHSH and CDR2 LQKENI come from the germline V gene. The CDR3 protein is CASSPPGQNTGELFF. DNA for the CDR3: TGTGCCAGCTCACCCCCGGGACAGAACACCGGGGAGCTGTTTTTT.

This sequence joins TRBV6-5 and TRBJ2-7; D might be TRBD2 (5 bases). V was shortened by 6 bases and J by 0 bases, with 12 bases between the two germline ends. The germline CDR1 and CDR2 sequences are MNHEY and SVGAGI. The length of the CDR3 is 14 residues. The CDR3 nucleotides read TGTGCCAGCAGGCGGGCCACCGGCTCCTACGAGCAGTACTTC. This translates into CASRRATGSYEQYF.

The chain joins TRBV20-1 to TRBJ2-1; D is perhaps TRBD2 (7 bases). Germline V gene lookup returns CDR1 DFQATT and CDR2 SNEGSKA (reference sequence). The ends were cut back, 7 bases at V and 13 bases at J, with 17 bases in the middle. The CDR3 is 11 residues long. CDR3 nucleotide sequence: TGCAGTGTCTCGTCCGGGGGGCCCCAGTTCTTC. Translation: CSVSSGGPQFF.

V gene TRBV7-9 combines with J gene TRBJ2-2; the match to TRBD1 covers 10 bases. The CDR3 is 15 amino acids. J gave up 7 bases and V 5 bases, and 7 bases lay outside the gene matches. Germline loops: CDR1 SEHNR, CDR2 FQNEAQ (reference sequence). Here the CDR3 reads CASSPDRGLDGELFF. CDR3 DNA: TGTGCCAGCAGCCCTGACAGGGGGCTGGACGGGGAGCTGTTTTTT.

This clone was detected once. The chain recombines TRBV4-3 with TRBJ1-3, with no clear D. From germline, CDR1 is LGHNA and CDR2 YSLEER. Trimming took 1 base from V and 7 from J, leaving 14 bases between them. The CDR3 is made up of 15 amino acids. The CDR3, as DNA: TGCGCCAGCAGCCAAGGCCGGCTATCAGGCAACACCATATATTTT. This codes for CASSQGRLSGNTIYF.

The chain joins TRBV7-8 to TRBJ1-1, with 9 bases lining up with TRBD1. CDR3 length equals 17 residues. Germline V lookup: CDR1 SGHVS, CDR2 FQNEAQ. V shed 2 bases and J 3 bases; nucleotides not matched to a gene: 10. The CDR3 reads CASSLQGGTGKHTEAFF. The CDR3 DNA reads TGTGCCAGCAGCTTACAGGGGGGGACAGGGAAGCACACTGAAGCTTTCTTT.

The chain links TRBV18 to TRBJ1-1; D is undetermined. V was pared by 3 bases and J by 4 bases, with 9 bases between. In germline, CDR1 is KGHSH, CDR2 LQKENI. The CDR3 is 13 amino acids. CDR3 loop: CASSPPGRTEAFF. The CDR3, as DNA: TGTGCCAGCTCACCCCCGGGCCGCACTGAAGCTTTCTTT.

V usage is TRBV4-1 and J usage is TRBJ2-5, with D maybe TRBD2 (6 bases). The CDR3 is 14 residues long. With 4 bases removed from V and 5 bases from J, the gap between germline ends came to 14 bases. Germline CDR1 MGHRA, CDR2 YSYEKL. The CDR3 loop is CASSPRPGGETQYF. Written as DNA, the CDR3 is TGCGCCAGCAGCCCCAGGCCTGGAGGGGAGACCCAGTACTTC.